This TCR beta chain was sequenced during a study of shared clonotypes between healthy human individuals. Study as a whole: The cohort comprised a couple of women and a few men. Their ages spanned 18 to 49 years.

With respect to this clone: Antigen: not known.

Data came from immunoSEQ multiplex PCR; TCRdb stores just in-frame clones and leaves some out. The table includes approximately 700,000 clones, 60% to 75% detected once. CDR3 length: 15 amino acids. Germline CDR1 MDHEN, CDR2 SYDVKM. J lost 3 bases, V lost 2 bases, and 5 bases had no gene match. Whole-study findings and limits: The genetic and exposure-history diversity represented was limited by few donors.

This receptor was taken from a woman in her 30s in good health. The chain joins TRBV28 to TRBJ1-2; 8 positions agree with TRBD1. The sequencing input was memory CD4+ T cells sorted from blood. Subset defined: CD45RA-negative fraction. The CDR3 loop reads CASSLRQGIYYGYTF. As DNA, the CDR3 is TGTGCCAGCAGTTTACGACAGGGGATATACTATGGCTACACCTTC.